The clone carrying this T cell receptor (beta chain) has only one observation. The target antigen is unknown. The data were obtained in a study of Ad26.COV2.S vaccination and SARS-CoV-2 variants. Study results and limitations: The TCR-based breadth and depth measures might underestimate overall T cell responses.

The CDR3 is 15 amino acids. Trimming took 1 base from V and 3 from J, leaving 13 bases between them. Assay used: immunoSEQ multiplex PCR; TCRdb lists only in-frame clones, some missing. Of some 350,000 clones in the sample, roughly nine tenths were seen once. The V call is TRBV5-7, the J call TRBJ1-2; D is ambiguous. TRBV5-7 is placed among ORFs of uncertain function. This sequence originates from a human donor who had recovered from COVID-19. The sample was peripheral blood, taken after recovery from COVID-19. The CDR3 DNA reads as TGTGCCAGCAGCTTGCCGCCGGGTGTAGACTATGGCTACACCTTC. This encodes CASSLPPGVDYGYTF.